This T cell receptor beta chain was recorded in a study of CD8 T cells in ankylosing spondylitis. Points from the study as a whole: Ankylosing spondylitis blood appeared to be characterized by a TCR beta motif of several highly homologous variants. Earlier authors reported some of these motif variants in reactive arthritis synovial fluid and blood.

MiXCR was run by TCRdb on the 5' RACE reads, yielding one entry per CDR3 protein. The sample holds about 250,000 distinct CDR3 sequences, roughly 32% seen once. This clonotype has more than one count but fewer than ten. Its antigen is not identified. In germline, CDR1 is SQVTM, CDR2 ANQGSEA. V was shortened by 7 bases and J by 0 bases, with 12 bases between the two germline ends. The CDR3 is made up of 13 amino acids. The sequence came from a male donor with ankylosing spondylitis or in good health (not recorded which). V is TRBV29-1 and J is TRBJ2-5, with TRBD1 as a possible D gene (5 bases). The sample taken for sequencing was blood, either unsorted or a sorted T cell fraction (not recorded which). The CDR3 region has the DNA TGCAGCGCTAGGGGCCTGTACCAAGAGACCCAGTACTTC. Translation: CSARGLYQETQYF.